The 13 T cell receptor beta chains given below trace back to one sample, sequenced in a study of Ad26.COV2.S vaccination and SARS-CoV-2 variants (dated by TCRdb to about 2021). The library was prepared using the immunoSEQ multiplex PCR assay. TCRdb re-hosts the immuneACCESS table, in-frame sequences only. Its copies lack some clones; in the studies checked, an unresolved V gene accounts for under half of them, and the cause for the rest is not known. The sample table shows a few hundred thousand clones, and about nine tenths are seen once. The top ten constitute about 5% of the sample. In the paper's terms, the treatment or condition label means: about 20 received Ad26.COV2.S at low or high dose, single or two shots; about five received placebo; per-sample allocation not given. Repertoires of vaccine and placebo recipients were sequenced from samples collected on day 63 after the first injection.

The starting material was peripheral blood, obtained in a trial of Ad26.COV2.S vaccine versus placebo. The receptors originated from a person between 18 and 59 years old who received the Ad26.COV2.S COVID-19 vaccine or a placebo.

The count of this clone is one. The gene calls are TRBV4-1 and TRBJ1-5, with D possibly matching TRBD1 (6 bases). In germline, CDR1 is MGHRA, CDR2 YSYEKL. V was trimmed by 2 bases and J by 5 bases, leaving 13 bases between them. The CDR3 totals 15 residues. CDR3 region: CASSQSTGSHQPQHF. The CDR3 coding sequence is TGCGCCAGCAGCCAATCGACAGGTTCACATCAGCCCCAGCATTTT.

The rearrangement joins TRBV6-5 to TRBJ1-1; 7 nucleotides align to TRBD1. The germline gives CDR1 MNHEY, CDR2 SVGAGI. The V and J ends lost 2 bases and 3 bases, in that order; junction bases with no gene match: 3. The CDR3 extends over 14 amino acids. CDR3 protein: CASSYAQGDTEAFF. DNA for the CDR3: TGTGCCAGCAGTTACGCGCAGGGGGACACTGAAGCTTTCTTT.

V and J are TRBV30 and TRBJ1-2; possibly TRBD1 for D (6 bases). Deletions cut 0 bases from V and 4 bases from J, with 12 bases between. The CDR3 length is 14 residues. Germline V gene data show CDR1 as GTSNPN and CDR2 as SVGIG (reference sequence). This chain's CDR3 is CAWSVVRGTYGYTF. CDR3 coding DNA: TGTGCCTGGAGTGTAGTGAGGGGGACCTATGGCTACACCTTC. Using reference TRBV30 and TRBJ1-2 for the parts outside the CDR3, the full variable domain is SQTIHQWPATLVQPVGSPLSLECTVEGTSNPNLYWYRQAAGRGLQLLFYSVGIGQISSEVPQNLSASRPQDRQFILSSKKLLLSDSGFYLCAWSVVRGTYGYTFGSGTRLTVV.

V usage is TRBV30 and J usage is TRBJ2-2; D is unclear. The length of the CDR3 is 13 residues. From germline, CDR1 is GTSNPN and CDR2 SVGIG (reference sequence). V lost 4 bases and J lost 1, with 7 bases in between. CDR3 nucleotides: TGTGCCTGGACCAATATGAACACCGGGGAGCTGTTTTTT. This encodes CAWTNMNTGELFF. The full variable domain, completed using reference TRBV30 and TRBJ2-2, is SQTIHQWPATLVQPVGSPLSLECTVEGTSNPNLYWYRQAAGRGLQLLFYSVGIGQISSEVPQNLSASRPQDRQFILSSKKLLLSDSGFYLCAWTNMNTGELFFGEGSRLTVL.

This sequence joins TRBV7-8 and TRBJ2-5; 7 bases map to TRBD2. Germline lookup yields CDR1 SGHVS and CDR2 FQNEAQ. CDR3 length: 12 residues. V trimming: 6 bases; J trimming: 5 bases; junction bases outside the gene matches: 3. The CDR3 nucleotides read TGTGCCAGCAGTTGGCGGGGGGAGACCCAGTACTTC. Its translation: CASSWRGETQYF.

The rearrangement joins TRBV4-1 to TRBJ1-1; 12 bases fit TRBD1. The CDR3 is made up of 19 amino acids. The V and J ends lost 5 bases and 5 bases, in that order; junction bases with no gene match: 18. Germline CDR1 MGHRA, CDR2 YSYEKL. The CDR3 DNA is TGCGCCAGCAGCAGGGACGCGACGGGACAGGGGGCCCCCGGGACTGAAGCTTTCTTT. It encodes CASSRDATGQGAPGTEAFF.

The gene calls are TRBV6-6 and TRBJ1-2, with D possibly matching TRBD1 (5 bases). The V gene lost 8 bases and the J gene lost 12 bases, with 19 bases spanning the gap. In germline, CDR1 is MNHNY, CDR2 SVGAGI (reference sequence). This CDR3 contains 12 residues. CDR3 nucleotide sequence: TGTGCCAGCTCTAAGGGGTCTTACCAAAACACCTTC. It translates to CASSKGSYQNTF.

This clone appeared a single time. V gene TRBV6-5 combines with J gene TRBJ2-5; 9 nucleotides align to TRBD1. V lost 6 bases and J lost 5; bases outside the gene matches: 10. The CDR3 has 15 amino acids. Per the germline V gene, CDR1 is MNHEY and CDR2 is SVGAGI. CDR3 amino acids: CASRTDRGPAETQYF. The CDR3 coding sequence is TGTGCCAGCAGAACGGACAGGGGACCCGCGGAGACCCAGTACTTC.

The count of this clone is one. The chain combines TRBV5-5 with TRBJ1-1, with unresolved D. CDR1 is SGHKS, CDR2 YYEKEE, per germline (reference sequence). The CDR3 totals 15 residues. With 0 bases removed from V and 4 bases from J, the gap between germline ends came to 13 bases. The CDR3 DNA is TGTGCCAGCAGCTTGGCGCGGGGATCGGGCACTGAAGCTTTCTTT. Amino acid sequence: CASSLARGSGTEAFF.

The CDR3 here is CASSPGTSVYNEQFF. The CDR3 DNA sequence: TGTGCCAGCAGCCCCGGGACTAGCGTATACAATGAGCAGTTCTTC. The chain couples TRBV13 to TRBJ2-1; 10 bases match TRBD2. The CDR3 totals 15 residues. CDR1 and CDR2 (germline): PRHDT, FYEKMQ (reference sequence). V dropped 5 bases and J dropped 4; count of bases not matched to a gene: 5.

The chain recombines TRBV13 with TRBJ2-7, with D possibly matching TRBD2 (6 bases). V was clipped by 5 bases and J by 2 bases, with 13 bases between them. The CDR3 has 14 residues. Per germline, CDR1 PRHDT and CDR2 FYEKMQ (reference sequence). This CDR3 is CASSRRDWAYEQYF. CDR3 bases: TGTGCCAGCAGCCGAAGGGACTGGGCCTACGAGCAGTACTTC.

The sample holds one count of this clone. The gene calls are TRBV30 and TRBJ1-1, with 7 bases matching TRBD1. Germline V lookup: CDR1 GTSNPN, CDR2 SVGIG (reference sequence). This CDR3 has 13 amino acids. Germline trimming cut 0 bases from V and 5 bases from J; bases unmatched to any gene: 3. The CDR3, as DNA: TGTGCCTGGAGTGTAGGCAGGGGGACTGAAGCTTTCTTT. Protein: CAWSVGRGTEAFF. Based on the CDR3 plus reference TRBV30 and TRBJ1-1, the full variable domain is SQTIHQWPATLVQPVGSPLSLECTVEGTSNPNLYWYRQAAGRGLQLLFYSVGIGQISSEVPQNLSASRPQDRQFILSSKKLLLSDSGFYLCAWSVGRGTEAFFGQGTRLTVV.

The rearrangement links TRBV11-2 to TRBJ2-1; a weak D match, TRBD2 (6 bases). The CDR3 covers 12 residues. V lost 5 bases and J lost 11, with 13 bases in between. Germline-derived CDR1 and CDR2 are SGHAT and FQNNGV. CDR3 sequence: CASSRKGLQQFF. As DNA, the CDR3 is TGTGCCAGCAGCCGGAAGGGACTCCAGCAGTTCTTC.